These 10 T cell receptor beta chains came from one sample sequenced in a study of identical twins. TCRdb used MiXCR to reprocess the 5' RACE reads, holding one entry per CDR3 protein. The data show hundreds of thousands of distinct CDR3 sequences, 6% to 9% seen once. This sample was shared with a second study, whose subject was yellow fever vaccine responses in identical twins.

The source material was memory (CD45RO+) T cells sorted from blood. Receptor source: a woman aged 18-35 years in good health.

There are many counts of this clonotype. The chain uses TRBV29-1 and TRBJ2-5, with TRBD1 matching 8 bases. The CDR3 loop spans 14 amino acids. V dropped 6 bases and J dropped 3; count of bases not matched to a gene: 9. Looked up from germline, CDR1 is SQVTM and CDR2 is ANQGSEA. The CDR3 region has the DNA TGCAGCGTCTCAGGGGGCGAGGCGGAAGAGACCCAGTACTTC. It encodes CSVSGGEAEETQYF.

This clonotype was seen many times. Here the CDR3 reads CASSLERGSPLHF. Here the CDR3 DNA reads TGTGCCAGCAGCTTAGAGCGGGGCTCACCCCTCCACTTT. The chain uses TRBV7-8 and TRBJ1-6; D is perhaps TRBD1 (5 bases). V was clipped by 1 base and J by 10 bases, with 8 bases between them. The CDR3 contains 13 residues. CDR1 is SGHVS, CDR2 FQNEAQ, per germline.

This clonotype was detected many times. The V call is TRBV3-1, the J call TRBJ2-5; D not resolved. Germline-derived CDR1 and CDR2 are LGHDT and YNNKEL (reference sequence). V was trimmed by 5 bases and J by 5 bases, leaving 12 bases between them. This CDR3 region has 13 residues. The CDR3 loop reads CASSSRSWETQYF. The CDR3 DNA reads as TGTGCCAGCAGCTCGCGTTCCTGGGAGACCCAGTACTTC.

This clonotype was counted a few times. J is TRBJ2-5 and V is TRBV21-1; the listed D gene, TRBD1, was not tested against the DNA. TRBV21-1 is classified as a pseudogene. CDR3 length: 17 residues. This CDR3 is CASSKQGGRFPEETQYF. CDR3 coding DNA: TGTGCCAGCAGCAAACAGGGCGGCCGGTTTCCTGAAGAGACCCAGTACTTC.

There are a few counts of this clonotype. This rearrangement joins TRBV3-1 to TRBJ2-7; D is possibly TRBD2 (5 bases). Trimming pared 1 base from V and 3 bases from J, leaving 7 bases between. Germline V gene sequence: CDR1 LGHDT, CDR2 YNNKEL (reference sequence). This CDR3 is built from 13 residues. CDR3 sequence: CASSQADYYEQYF. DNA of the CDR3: TGTGCCAGCAGCCAAGCTGACTACTACGAGCAGTACTTC.

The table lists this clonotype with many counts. CDR3 region: CASSQGPRTYEQYF. The CDR3 DNA sequence: TGCGCCAGCAGCCAAGGACCTCGAACCTACGAGCAGTACTTC. This chain links TRBV4-3 with TRBJ2-7, with D hard to call. Germline-derived CDR1 and CDR2 are LGHNA and YSLEER. The CDR3 loop spans 14 amino acids. V lost 1 base to trimming and J lost 2 bases, with 9 bases between them.

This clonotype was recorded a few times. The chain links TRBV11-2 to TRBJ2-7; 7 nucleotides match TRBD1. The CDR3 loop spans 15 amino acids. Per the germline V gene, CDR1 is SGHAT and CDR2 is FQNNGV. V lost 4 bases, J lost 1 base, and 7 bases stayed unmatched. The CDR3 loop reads CASSSTRQGSYEQYF. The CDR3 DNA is TGTGCCAGCAGCTCCACGCGACAGGGATCCTACGAGCAGTACTTC.

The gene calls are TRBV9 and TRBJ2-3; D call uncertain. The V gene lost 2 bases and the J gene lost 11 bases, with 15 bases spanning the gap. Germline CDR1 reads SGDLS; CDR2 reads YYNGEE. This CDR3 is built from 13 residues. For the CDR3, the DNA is TGTGCCAGCAGCGTGCAAGACTCTGTTGGGCAGTATTTT. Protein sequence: CASSVQDSVGQYF.

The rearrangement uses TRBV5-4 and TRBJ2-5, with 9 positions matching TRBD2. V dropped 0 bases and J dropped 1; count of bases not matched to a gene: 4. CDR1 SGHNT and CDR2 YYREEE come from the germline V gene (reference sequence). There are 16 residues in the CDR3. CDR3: CASSLERGEIQETQYF. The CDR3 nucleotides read TGTGCCAGCAGCTTGGAGCGGGGGGAGATCCAAGAGACCCAGTACTTC.

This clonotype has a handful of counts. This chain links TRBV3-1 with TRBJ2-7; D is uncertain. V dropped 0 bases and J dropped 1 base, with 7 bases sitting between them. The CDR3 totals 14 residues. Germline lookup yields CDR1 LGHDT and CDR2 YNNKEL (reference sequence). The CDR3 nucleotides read TGTGCCAGCAGCCAAGAATCGAAGTCCTACGAGCAGTACTTC. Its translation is CASSQESKSYEQYF.